In this sample, the clone carrying this T cell receptor beta chain turned up a few times. Its antigen remains unidentified. Germline trimming cut 4 bases from V and 5 bases from J; bases unmatched to any gene: 4. The CDR3 has 13 amino acids. TCRdb itself ran the reads through MiXCR, one entry per CDR3 protein. Among about half a million distinct CDR3 sequences listed, around 30% were seen once. The data are from a study of T cell repertoires in cytomegalovirus infection. The V call is TRBV12-3 or TRBV12-4, the J call TRBJ2-7; 8 nucleotides match TRBD2. This clonotype was sampled from a human donor in good health (CMV status not recorded). Some clones in this sample may be carry-over from other donors' samples. This sample comprised cultured PBMCs, obtained from culture after CMV antigen stimulation. CDR3 protein: CASSSSGRNEQYV. CDR3 bases: TGTGCCAGCAGTTCGAGCGGGAGAAACGAGCAGTACGTC.